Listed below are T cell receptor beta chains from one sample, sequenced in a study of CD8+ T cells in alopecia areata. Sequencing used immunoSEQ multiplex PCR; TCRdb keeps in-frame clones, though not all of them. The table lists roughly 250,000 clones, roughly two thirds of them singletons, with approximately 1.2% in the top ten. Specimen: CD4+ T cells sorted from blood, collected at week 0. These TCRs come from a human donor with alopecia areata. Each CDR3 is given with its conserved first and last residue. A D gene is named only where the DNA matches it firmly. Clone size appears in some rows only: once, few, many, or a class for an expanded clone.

CDR3aa: CASSLGPENEQFF; CDR3nt: TGTGCCAGCAGCTTGGGGCCCGAGAATGAGCAGTTCTTC; abundance: -; v_gene: TRBV5-4; d_gene: -; j_gene: TRBJ2-1
CDR3aa: CAWTLGSNQPQHF; CDR3nt: TGTGCCTGGACCCTGGGGAGCAATCAGCCCCAGCATTTT; abundance: -; v_gene: TRBV30; d_gene: -; j_gene: TRBJ1-5
CDR3aa: CSVDLEESYGYTF; CDR3nt: TGCAGCGTTGATCTGGAGGAATCCTATGGCTACACCTTC; abundance: -; v_gene: TRBV29-1; d_gene: -; j_gene: TRBJ1-2
CDR3aa: CASSQERSQETQYF; CDR3nt: TGCGCCAGCAGCCAAGAAAGAAGTCAAGAGACCCAGTACTTC; abundance: -; v_gene: TRBV4-3; d_gene: -; j_gene: TRBJ2-5
CDR3aa: CASSRGTVESPLHF; CDR3nt: TGCGCCAGCAGTCGTGGGACAGTGGAGTCACCCCTCCACTTT; abundance: -; v_gene: TRBV5-1; d_gene: TRBD1; j_gene: TRBJ1-6
CDR3aa: CAWSVVSGNTIYF; CDR3nt: TGTGCCTGGAGTGTAGTCTCTGGAAACACCATATATTTT; abundance: -; v_gene: TRBV30; d_gene: -; j_gene: TRBJ1-3
CDR3aa: CASRGTGQETQYF; CDR3nt: TGCGCCAGCAGAGGGACGGGACAAGAGACCCAGTACTTC; abundance: once; v_gene: TRBV5-1; d_gene: -; j_gene: TRBJ2-5
CDR3aa: CSILGVSHPAGAVPISTDTQYF; CDR3nt: TGCAGTATATTAGGCGTCTCCCATCCAGCGGGGGCCGTACCGATCTCCACAGATACGCAGTATTTT; abundance: -; v_gene: TRBV29-1; d_gene: TRBD2; j_gene: TRBJ2-3
CDR3aa: CASSLGPGTGNQPQHF; CDR3nt: TGCGCCAGCAGCTTGGGACCCGGGACAGGCAATCAGCCCCAGCATTTT; abundance: -; v_gene: TRBV5-1; d_gene: TRBD1; j_gene: TRBJ1-5
CDR3aa: CSVELGLFTDTQYF; CDR3nt: TGCAGCGTCGAATTGGGACTCTTCACAGATACGCAGTATTTT; abundance: -; v_gene: TRBV29-1; d_gene: -; j_gene: TRBJ2-3
CDR3aa: CASSAEGQGYTPLHF; CDR3nt: TGTGCCAGCAGCGCGGAGGGACAGGGGTATACACCCCTCCACTTT; abundance: few; v_gene: TRBV9; d_gene: TRBD1; j_gene: TRBJ1-6
CDR3aa: CATSRSGTGDGYTF; CDR3nt: TGTGCCACCAGCAGATCCGGGACAGGGGATGGCTACACCTTC; abundance: -; v_gene: TRBV15; d_gene: TRBD1; j_gene: TRBJ1-2
CDR3aa: CSVVQGPTGELFF; CDR3nt: TGCAGCGTTGTACAGGGGCCCACCGGGGAGCTGTTTTTT; abundance: -; v_gene: TRBV29-1; d_gene: TRBD1; j_gene: TRBJ2-2
CDR3aa: CASTTGMGQPQHF; CDR3nt: TGTGCCAGCACCACAGGGATGGGTCAGCCCCAGCATTTT; abundance: once; v_gene: TRBV6-5; d_gene: -; j_gene: TRBJ1-5
CDR3aa: CAWSVDVLNTEAFF; CDR3nt: TGTGCCTGGAGTGTAGACGTTTTGAACACTGAAGCTTTCTTT; abundance: -; v_gene: TRBV30; d_gene: -; j_gene: TRBJ1-1
CDR3aa: CSASRDAEAFF; CDR3nt: TGCAGTGCTAGTCGCGACGCTGAAGCTTTCTTT; abundance: few; v_gene: TRBV20-1; d_gene: -; j_gene: TRBJ1-1
CDR3aa: CASSQGVGETQYF; CDR3nt: TGCGCCAGCAGCCAAGGGGTGGGGGAGACCCAGTACTTC; abundance: -; v_gene: TRBV4-3; d_gene: -; j_gene: TRBJ2-5
CDR3aa: CASKTGTGIAGELFF; CDR3nt: TGTGCCAGCAAAACCGGGACAGGCATTGCCGGGGAGCTGTTTTTT; abundance: -; v_gene: TRBV7-2; d_gene: TRBD1; j_gene: TRBJ2-2
CDR3aa: CASSVEGQEGIQYF; CDR3nt: TGTGCCAGCAGCGTAGAGGGACAAGAAGGCATTCAGTACTTC; abundance: once; v_gene: TRBV9; d_gene: -; j_gene: TRBJ2-4
CDR3aa: CASRNWTGGNEQFF; CDR3nt: TGTGCCAGCAGGAACTGGACAGGCGGGAATGAGCAGTTCTTC; abundance: -; v_gene: TRBV27; d_gene: TRBD1; j_gene: TRBJ2-1
CDR3aa: CSVVLSHYGYTF; CDR3nt: TGCAGCGTTGTACTCTCCCACTATGGCTACACCTTC; abundance: -; v_gene: TRBV29-1; d_gene: -; j_gene: TRBJ1-2
CDR3aa: CASSPSLETQYF; CDR3nt: TGTGCCAGCAGCCCGTCACTGGAGACCCAGTACTTC; abundance: -; v_gene: TRBV7-9; d_gene: -; j_gene: TRBJ2-5
CDR3aa: CASSSTGQGSPLHF; CDR3nt: TGTGCCAGCAGCTCAACAGGGCAAGGTTCACCCCTCCACTTT; abundance: few; v_gene: TRBV7-9; d_gene: -; j_gene: TRBJ1-6
CDR3aa: CASSLETALTEAFF; CDR3nt: TGCGCCAGCAGCTTGGAGACAGCTTTAACTGAAGCTTTCTTT; abundance: -; v_gene: TRBV5-1; d_gene: -; j_gene: TRBJ1-1
CDR3aa: CATSGRDRGFYGYTF; CDR3nt: TGTGCCACCAGCGGTCGGGACAGGGGATTCTATGGCTACACCTTC; abundance: -; v_gene: TRBV15; d_gene: TRBD1; j_gene: TRBJ1-2
CDR3aa: CASSLVAAYGYTF; CDR3nt: TGTGCCAGCAGCTTAGTGGCAGCCTATGGCTACACCTTC; abundance: -; v_gene: TRBV5-6; d_gene: -; j_gene: TRBJ1-2
CDR3aa: CAWSVQRGKRNGYTF; CDR3nt: TGTGCCTGGAGTGTACAAAGGGGCAAGAGGAACGGCTACACCTTC; abundance: -; v_gene: TRBV30; d_gene: -; j_gene: TRBJ1-2
CDR3aa: CSVEDRRTGLYEQYF; CDR3nt: TGCAGCGTTGAAGATCGCCGGACAGGGCTCTACGAGCAGTACTTC; abundance: -; v_gene: TRBV29-1; d_gene: TRBD1; j_gene: TRBJ2-7
CDR3aa: CASRMGDTQYF; CDR3nt: TGCGCCAGCAGAATGGGAGATACGCAGTATTTT; abundance: few; v_gene: TRBV4-3; d_gene: -; j_gene: TRBJ2-3
CDR3aa: CSVAGTREAFF; CDR3nt: TGCAGCGTGGCCGGGACAAGGGAAGCTTTCTTT; abundance: -; v_gene: TRBV29-1; d_gene: -; j_gene: TRBJ1-1
CDR3aa: CASSPNPGGANYGYTF; CDR3nt: TGTGCCAGCAGTCCCAATCCAGGGGGCGCGAACTATGGCTACACCTTC; abundance: once; v_gene: TRBV25-1; d_gene: TRBD1; j_gene: TRBJ1-2
CDR3aa: CASGLEGTGNTIYF; CDR3nt: TGTGCTAGTGGTTTGGAGGGAACTGGAAACACCATATATTTT; abundance: few; v_gene: TRBV12-5; d_gene: -; j_gene: TRBJ1-3
CDR3aa: CAISEGQGSKYF; CDR3nt: TGTGCCATCAGTGAAGGGCAGGGAAGTAAGTACTTC; abundance: -; v_gene: TRBV10-3; d_gene: -; j_gene: TRBJ2-7
CDR3aa: CASSEGRGAQETQYF; CDR3nt: TGTGCCAGCAGTGAAGGCAGGGGTGCCCAAGAGACCCAGTACTTC; abundance: -; v_gene: TRBV2; d_gene: -; j_gene: TRBJ2-5
CDR3aa: CASRDRGLFSGNTIYF; CDR3nt: TGTGCCAGCAGAGACAGGGGCCTCTTCTCTGGAAACACCATATATTTT; abundance: few; v_gene: TRBV6-6; d_gene: TRBD1; j_gene: TRBJ1-3
CDR3aa: CAISESTLGQYF; CDR3nt: TGTGCCATCAGTGAGTCTACGCTGGGACAGTACTTC; abundance: once; v_gene: TRBV10-3; d_gene: -; j_gene: TRBJ2-5
CDR3aa: CSVRLAIQNEQFF; CDR3nt: TGCAGCGTTAGACTAGCAATCCAAAATGAGCAGTTCTTC; abundance: -; v_gene: TRBV29-1; d_gene: TRBD2; j_gene: TRBJ2-1
CDR3aa: CASSSGLHNSPLHF; CDR3nt: TGCGCCAGCAGCTCGGGACTGCATAATTCACCCCTCCACTTT; abundance: -; v_gene: TRBV5-1; d_gene: -; j_gene: TRBJ1-6
CDR3aa: CASSSGADTEAFF; CDR3nt: TGCGCCAGCAGCTCCGGTGCGGACACTGAAGCTTTCTTT; abundance: few; v_gene: TRBV5-1; d_gene: -; j_gene: TRBJ1-1
CDR3aa: CASGISSTLSYNEQFF; CDR3nt: TGCGCCAGCGGAATCTCTTCGACCCTCTCCTACAATGAGCAGTTCTTC; abundance: -; v_gene: TRBV4-1; d_gene: -; j_gene: TRBJ2-1
CDR3aa: CASSAGPYEQYF; CDR3nt: TGCGCCAGCAGCGCGGGGCCCTACGAGCAGTACTTC; abundance: -; v_gene: TRBV5-1; d_gene: -; j_gene: TRBJ2-7
CDR3aa: CASSLSETRNTEAFF; CDR3nt: TGTGCCAGCAGCTTGAGCGAGACAAGAAACACTGAAGCTTTCTTT; abundance: -; v_gene: TRBV7-9; d_gene: -; j_gene: TRBJ1-1
CDR3aa: CAWRRVDGEAFF; CDR3nt: TGTGCCTGGAGGAGGGTGGACGGTGAAGCTTTCTTT; abundance: few; v_gene: TRBV30; d_gene: -; j_gene: TRBJ1-1
CDR3aa: CAWNAGRGYQETQYF; CDR3nt: TGTGCCTGGAACGCCGGGCGAGGGTACCAAGAGACCCAGTACTTC; abundance: -; v_gene: TRBV30; d_gene: -; j_gene: TRBJ2-5
CDR3aa: CAWGGSSYEQYF; CDR3nt: TGTGCCTGGGGAGGAAGCTCCTACGAGCAGTACTTC; abundance: few; v_gene: TRBV30; d_gene: -; j_gene: TRBJ2-7
CDR3aa: CASSFGWNEQYF; CDR3nt: TGTGCCAGCAGCTTCGGCTGGAACGAGCAGTACTTC; abundance: -; v_gene: TRBV11-2; d_gene: -; j_gene: TRBJ2-7
CDR3aa: CSVVPWPEAFF; CDR3nt: TGCAGCGTGGTCCCATGGCCTGAAGCTTTCTTT; abundance: -; v_gene: TRBV29-1; d_gene: -; j_gene: TRBJ1-1
CDR3aa: CASSVQANTEAFF; CDR3nt: TGTGCCAGCAGCGTTCAGGCGAACACTGAAGCTTTCTTT; abundance: -; v_gene: TRBV7-9; d_gene: -; j_gene: TRBJ1-1
CDR3aa: CASSLLGPSGANVLTF; CDR3nt: TGTGCCAGCAGCTTATTAGGCCCGTCTGGGGCCAACGTCCTGACTTTC; abundance: -; v_gene: TRBV14; d_gene: -; j_gene: TRBJ2-6
CDR3aa: CASGSPGYSYEQYF; CDR3nt: TGTGCTAGTGGTTCCCCTGGGTATTCCTACGAGCAGTACTTC; abundance: -; v_gene: TRBV12-5; d_gene: -; j_gene: TRBJ2-7
CDR3aa: CASSYGEVPNSPLHF; CDR3nt: TGTGCCAGCAGTTACGGGGAAGTACCAAATTCACCCCTCCACTTT; abundance: -; v_gene: TRBV6-5; d_gene: -; j_gene: TRBJ1-6
CDR3aa: CASSRGAAQETQYF; CDR3nt: TGTGCCAGCAGCCGTGGGGCTGCACAAGAGACCCAGTACTTC; abundance: -; v_gene: TRBV7-2; d_gene: -; j_gene: TRBJ2-5
CDR3aa: CASGRGGLGYTF; CDR3nt: TGTGCCAGCGGCCGAGGAGGGTTAGGCTACACCTTC; abundance: once; v_gene: TRBV27; d_gene: -; j_gene: TRBJ1-2
CDR3aa: CASSFLAGAGEKLFF; CDR3nt: TGTGCCAGCAGCTTCCTAGCGGGGGCAGGGGAAAAACTGTTTTTT; abundance: -; v_gene: TRBV7-2; d_gene: -; j_gene: TRBJ1-4
CDR3aa: CSVEMGYGYTF; CDR3nt: TGCAGCGTTGAAATGGGGTATGGCTACACCTTC; abundance: -; v_gene: TRBV29-1; d_gene: -; j_gene: TRBJ1-2
CDR3aa: CASSLRGRYQETQYF; CDR3nt: TGTGCCAGCAGCTTAAGAGGGAGGTACCAAGAGACCCAGTACTTC; abundance: -; v_gene: TRBV11-1; d_gene: -; j_gene: TRBJ2-5
CDR3aa: CASSPPGSYEQYF; CDR3nt: TGTGCCAGCTCACCTCCCGGGTCCTACGAGCAGTACTTC; abundance: few; v_gene: TRBV18; d_gene: -; j_gene: TRBJ2-7